The entry below describes one T cell receptor (beta chain). This sample was included in a study of technical replicates of blood from several donors. The germline V gene encodes CDR1 MGHRA and CDR2 YSYEKL. CDR3 size: 16 residues. The V gene end was trimmed by 0 bases and the J gene end by 5 bases; junction bases not matched to a gene: 7. Clones were sequenced by immunoSEQ multiplex PCR, and TCRdb holds only the in-frame ones, with some missing. The sample consists of tens of thousands of clones, about 88% of them appearing once. The V and J genes are TRBV4-1 and TRBJ2-3, with 8 bases fitting TRBD2. Material for sequencing was PBMCs. This receptor was taken from a human donor in good health. Some clones in this sample may be carry-over from other donors' samples. Here the CDR3 DNA reads TGCGCCAGCAGCCAAGATATAGCGGGATCGGGAGATACGCAGTATTTT. Residues: CASSQDIAGSGDTQYF.